This entry lists 21 T cell receptor beta chains sequenced from one sample in a study of spatial heterogeneity in lung cancer. Time point reported: blood at routine non-recurrence follow-up after resection. Sequencing of whole RNA from tumor, nontumor lung or frozen PBMC involved no sorting. TCRdb redid the calling of the 5' RACE reads with MiXCR, one entry per CDR3 protein. The data show about 120,000 distinct CDR3 sequences, with 9% to 15% seen just once and approximately 15% held by the top ten. This specimen was PBMCs, taken at follow-up. These receptors came from a male donor with early-stage non-small cell lung cancer.

The V call is TRBV4-1, the J call TRBJ2-2; maybe TRBD1 (7 bases). V dropped 1 base and J dropped 6 bases, with 15 bases sitting between them. The CDR3 is 16 residues long. Germline V gene lookup returns CDR1 MGHRA and CDR2 YSYEKL. CDR3 region: CASSQGGGGAAGELFF. In nucleotides, the CDR3 is TGCGCCAGCAGCCAAGGTGGAGGGGGCGCGGCCGGGGAGCTGTTTTTT.

This clonotype was recorded a few times. This chain uses TRBV11-3 with TRBJ1-1, with 7 bases identical to TRBD1. The CDR3 contains 15 residues. Looked up from germline, CDR1 is SGHNT and CDR2 is YENEEA. With 2 bases clipped from V and 2 bases from J, the junction kept 5 bases outside the gene matches. This CDR3 is CASSLRGQQNTEAFF. CDR3 DNA sequence: TGTGCCAGCAGCTTAAGGGGACAGCAAAACACTGAAGCTTTCTTT.

The sample holds many counts of this clonotype. V usage is TRBV6-2 or TRBV6-3 and J usage is TRBJ2-3, with D maybe TRBD2 (5 bases). Trimming left V 10 bases short and J 5 bases short, with 13 bases between. CDR1 is MNHEY and CDR2 is SVGEGT in the germline V gene. The CDR3 extends over 12 amino acids. The CDR3 protein is CATRRDGDTQYF. CDR3 DNA: TGTGCCACCCGTCGGGATGGAGATACGCAGTATTTT.

This clonotype was counted many times. The chain uses TRBV5-6 and TRBJ2-3; D gene ambiguous. Germline CDR1 SGHDT, CDR2 YYEEEE. V was pared by 5 bases and J by 3 bases, with 4 bases between. CDR3 length: 11 amino acids. The CDR3 spells CASRATDTQYF. CDR3 nucleotides: TGTGCCAGCAGAGCGACAGATACGCAGTATTTT.

This clonotype was observed a handful of times. This chain uses TRBV6-2 or TRBV6-3 with TRBJ2-2; D is uncertain. Germline loops: CDR1 MNHEY, CDR2 SVGEGT. The CDR3 loop spans 12 amino acids. V was trimmed by 7 bases and J by 7 bases, leaving 10 bases between them. Here the CDR3 reads CASISVLGELFF. CDR3 coding DNA: TGTGCCAGCATTTCCGTGCTCGGGGAGCTGTTTTTT.

This clonotype was seen repeatedly, ten times or more. This chain uses TRBV29-1 with TRBJ1-6; TRBD1 is a possible D gene (5 bases). Trimming pared 6 bases from V and 10 bases from J, leaving 19 bases between. Germline V gene lookup returns CDR1 SQVTM and CDR2 ANQGSEA. This CDR3 is built from 14 residues. In DNA, the CDR3 is TGCAGCGTGGTCGCGGGCAGGGTACAATCACCCCTCCACTTT. This gives the protein CSVVAGRVQSPLHF. Together with reference TRBV29-1 and TRBJ1-6, the CDR3 gives the full variable domain: SAVISQKPSRDICQRGTSLTIQCQVDSQVTMMFWYRQQPGQSLTLIATANQGSEATYESGFVIDKFPISRPNLTFSTLTVSNMSPEDSSIYLCSVVAGRVQSPLHFGNGTRLTVT.

The genes are TRBV21-1 and TRBJ1-5; the table's D call, TRBD1, has no DNA check behind it. TRBV21-1 is a documented pseudogene. This CDR3 spans 15 amino acids. The CDR3 DNA follows: TGTGCCAGCAGCAAAGGGACAGGGGAGTGTCAGCCCCAGCATTTT. It codes for CASSKGTGECQPQHF.

The chain combines TRBV24-1 with TRBJ2-5, with TRBD1 identical over 9 bases. The CDR3 covers 15 residues. Germline trimming cut 1 base from V and 4 bases from J; bases unmatched to any gene: 3. In germline, CDR1 is KGHDR, CDR2 SFDVKD. The CDR3 DNA sequence: TGTGCCACCAGTGATTTTGGACAGGGGAGAGAGACCCAGTACTTC. This sequence encodes CATSDFGQGRETQYF.

The V and J genes are TRBV11-3 and TRBJ1-1; D uncertain. The CDR3 has 14 residues. The V end lost 4 bases, the J end lost 0 bases, and 9 bases lay between the germline ends. Germline V gives CDR1 SGHNT, CDR2 YENEEA. The CDR3 reads CASSSRVMNTEAFF. The CDR3 DNA sequence: TGTGCCAGCAGCTCGCGGGTGATGAACACTGAAGCTTTCTTT.

The table lists this clonotype with a few counts. The chain joins TRBV7-3 to TRBJ2-3; 8 bases align to TRBD2. Per the germline V gene, CDR1 is SGHTA and CDR2 is FQGTGA. CDR3 length: 16 amino acids. The V gene end was trimmed by 0 bases and the J gene end by 6 bases; junction bases not matched to a gene: 8. The chain's CDR3 is CASSLTRVRGEDTQYF. The CDR3 DNA sequence: TGTGCCAGCAGCTTAACGAGAGTGCGGGGGGAGGATACGCAGTATTTT.

This clonotype was counted a few times. The chain has TRBV20-1 and TRBJ1-4; 10 nucleotides align to TRBD1. The CDR3 has 15 amino acids. The germline CDR1 and CDR2 sequences are DFQATT and SNEGSKA (reference sequence). With V trimmed by 1 base and J by 7 bases, 6 bases remained unmatched. The CDR3 sequence: CSARGPTGGGEKLFF. The CDR3 coding sequence is TGCAGTGCTAGAGGACCGACAGGGGGCGGTGAAAAACTGTTTTTT.

The chain links TRBV27 to TRBJ2-7; the D gene could be TRBD1 or TRBD2 (5 bases each). Germline V gene data show CDR1 as MNHEY and CDR2 as SMNVEV (reference sequence). The CDR3 has 15 residues. V dropped 2 bases and J dropped 1 base, with 12 bases sitting between them. In DNA form, the CDR3 reads TGTGCCAGCAGTTTAGGGACGTATGGATCCTACGAGCAGTACTTC. Translation: CASSLGTYGSYEQYF.

The V call is TRBV6-5, the J call TRBJ1-1; perhaps TRBD1 as D (6 bases). The ends were cut back, 10 bases at V and 1 base at J, with 10 bases in the middle. Germline V CDR1 and CDR2: MNHEY, SVGAGI. The CDR3 has 12 amino acids. For the CDR3, the DNA is TGTGCCACCACAGGGAGGAACACTGAAGCTTTCTTT. Encoded protein: CATTGRNTEAFF.

This clonotype was seen repeatedly, ten times or more. The chain joins TRBV10-3 to TRBJ2-5; 7 positions agree with TRBD1. The germline gives CDR1 ENHRY, CDR2 SYGVKD. V was pared by 8 bases and J by 2 bases, with 2 bases of the junction left unmatched. The CDR3 runs to 12 residues. The CDR3 DNA reads as TGTGCCATCTCGGGACAGCAAGAGACCCAGTACTTC. Amino acids: CAISGQQETQYF.

V usage is TRBV7-3 and J usage is TRBJ2-7, with D maybe TRBD2 (5 bases). CDR3 length: 13 amino acids. Germline CDR1 reads SGHTA; CDR2 reads FQGTGA. Trimming stripped 5 bases from V and 6 bases from J, with 14 bases between. This chain's CDR3 is CASSPGEGSEQYF. CDR3 DNA sequence: TGTGCCAGCAGCCCCGGTGAGGGCTCCGAGCAGTACTTC.

This clonotype appeared many times. The chain couples TRBV2 to TRBJ2-6, with unresolved D. This CDR3 comprises 15 residues. The germline V gene encodes CDR1 SNHLY and CDR2 FYNNEI. V lost 3 bases and J lost 0, with 6 bases in between. CDR3: CASSEWGSGANVLTF. The CDR3 nucleotides are TGTGCCAGCAGTGAGTGGGGCTCTGGGGCCAACGTCCTGACTTTC.

The chain links TRBV18 to TRBJ2-1; D not resolved. CDR3 length equals 15 residues. V gave up 3 bases and J gave up 12 bases, with 21 bases separating them. Germline CDR1 and CDR2: KGHSH and LQKENI. CDR3 sequence: CASSPLEKATVGQFF. CDR3 bases: TGTGCCAGCTCACCTCTGGAGAAGGCTACAGTTGGGCAGTTCTTC.

This clonotype showed up just a few times. The J gene is TRBJ2-1, the V gene TRBV28; no clear D gene. The CDR3 covers 12 residues. The V gene's germline CDR1 is MDHEN and CDR2 SYDVKM. V was pared by 6 bases and J by 6 bases, with 9 bases between. The CDR3 is CASRTTINEQFF. The CDR3 nucleotides are TGTGCCAGCAGGACCACGATCAATGAGCAGTTCTTC.

The chain joins TRBV28 to TRBJ1-2, with D maybe TRBD1 (6 bases). The ends were cut back, 10 bases at V and 8 bases at J, with 14 bases in the middle. Germline V gives CDR1 MDHEN, CDR2 SYDVKM. The CDR3 length is 11 residues. The CDR3 protein is CATDRFGGYTF. In DNA form, the CDR3 reads TGTGCCACCGACAGGTTCGGAGGCTACACCTTC.

The chain employs TRBV11-1 and TRBJ2-5; D call uncertain. There are 13 residues in the CDR3. Germline CDR1 is SGHAT and CDR2 is FQDESV (reference sequence). The germline V and J ends were trimmed by 4 bases and 4 bases, with 10 bases remaining between them. CDR3 amino acids: CASSSTEGETQYF. CDR3 DNA: TGTGCCAGCAGCTCTACAGAAGGAGAGACCCAGTACTTC.

The V and J genes are TRBV5-1 and TRBJ2-7; D gene uncertain. The CDR3 covers 13 residues. Trimming shortened V by 3 bases and J by 0 bases, and 7 bases separated the two germline ends. Germline V CDR1 and CDR2: SGHRS, YFSETQ. DNA for the CDR3: TGCGCCAGCAGCTCCAGCGACTCCTACGAGCAGTACTTC. This sequence encodes CASSSSDSYEQYF.